This T cell receptor (beta chain) was sequenced for a study of CD8+CD57+ T cells in acquired aplastic anemia. Study context: Isolated CD4+ and CD8+ cells, once sorted, yielded DNA averaging around 2.9 ug.

The study profiled TCR beta VDJ and CDR3 using genomic DNA as template. TCRdb analysed the reads with MiXCR anew, one entry per CDR3 protein. Found here are approximately 81,000 distinct CDR3 sequences, about half of them singletons; the top ten hold over 50%. Study-level findings and limits: Patient and control CD8+ Simpson's diversity was not significantly different. Patients and controls shared over 25 CD8+ CDR3 sequences, highly expressed in patients.

CDR1 MGHDK and CDR2 SYGVNS come from the germline V gene. The CDR3 runs 12 residues. Trimming cost V 3 bases and J 5 bases, with 7 bases left between them. The sample holds many counts of this clonotype. Its specificity is not known. The material sequenced was sorted CD4+, CD8+, or CD8+CD57+ T cells (not recorded which) from PBMCs. This clonotype was obtained from a human donor in good health, serving as a control. The rearrangement uses TRBV25-1 and TRBJ2-5, with no clear D. The CDR3 DNA reads TGTGCCAGCAGTGAGAAATGGGAGACCCAGTACTTC. Translating gives CASSEKWETQYF.